A single sample is the source of the 14 T cell receptor beta chains below, sequenced in a study of control samples from healthy donors and cancer patients. Repertoires were generated with immunoSEQ multiplex PCR, while TCRdb's copy carries only in-frame clones and drops some. The sample carries 160,000 or so clones, approximately 94% recorded once. Sequencing input: PBMCs. The receptors come from a man aged 55 to 69 with colorectal cancer.

V usage is TRBV5-4 and J usage is TRBJ1-5; perhaps TRBD1 as D (5 bases). Trimming cost V 0 bases and J 4 bases, with 8 bases left between them. Germline-derived CDR1 and CDR2 are SGHNT and YYREEE (reference sequence). There are 14 residues in the CDR3. As DNA, the CDR3 is TGTGCCAGCAGCTTGGACAGGACTAATCAGCCCCAGCATTTT. Protein: CASSLDRTNQPQHF.

The J gene is TRBJ2-7, the V gene TRBV3-1 (or the pseudogene TRBV3-2), with TRBD2 matching over 8 bases. Germline-derived CDR1 and CDR2 are LGHDT and YNNKEL (reference sequence). Trimming cost V 1 base and J 6 bases; bases outside gene matches: 8. This CDR3 is 15 amino acids long. The CDR3 spells CASSQGGGGLGEQYF. CDR3 nucleotide sequence: TGTGCCAGCAGCCAAGGAGGCGGGGGGCTGGGCGAGCAGTACTTC.

The chain carries TRBV7-9 and TRBJ2-2; D is unclear. Germline V gene data show CDR1 as SEHNR and CDR2 as FQNEAQ (reference sequence). The CDR3 consists of 13 residues. V lost 3 bases to trimming and J lost 5 bases, with 7 bases between them. The CDR3 nucleotides read TGTGCCAGCAGCTTCGAGGTGACCGGGGAGCTGTTTTTT. Translated, it gives CASSFEVTGELFF.

This clone has a single count. The chain's CDR3 is CASSYAGAGYEQYF. CDR3 bases: TGTGCCAGCAGTTACGCAGGGGCCGGCTACGAGCAGTACTTC. The chain employs TRBV6-5 and TRBJ2-7; maybe TRBD1 (6 bases). The germline gives CDR1 MNHEY, CDR2 SVGAGI. V dropped 2 bases and J dropped 3 bases, with 11 bases sitting between them. This CDR3 region has 14 residues.

The chain has TRBV29-1 and TRBJ1-2; D is undetermined. V was cut by 1 base and J by 8 bases, with 14 bases left in between. CDR1 is SQVTM and CDR2 is ANQGSEA in the germline V gene. The CDR3 is made up of 13 amino acids. The CDR3 DNA reads as TGCAGCGTTGAAGGCCAGGCCTCCAGCGGCTACACCTTC. Amino acid sequence: CSVEGQASSGYTF.

The V and J genes are TRBV19 and TRBJ1-1, with 10 bases lining up with TRBD1. After removal of 3 bases from V and 8 bases from J, the junction contained 12 bases not matched to a gene. Germline loops: CDR1 LNHDA, CDR2 SQIVND (reference sequence). CDR3 length equals 16 residues. DNA for the CDR3: TGTGCCAGTAGTATCCTCCAGGGACAGGGGATTCCGGAAGCTTTCTTT. This codes for CASSILQGQGIPEAFF.

J is TRBJ2-2 and V is TRBV6-1; D uncertain. The CDR3 is 14 amino acids. V shed 2 bases and J shed 1 base, with 5 bases lying between them. The V gene's germline CDR1 is MNHNS and CDR2 SASEGT. CDR3 loop: CASSERWNTGELFF. Written as DNA, the CDR3 is TGTGCCAGCAGTGAACGGTGGAACACCGGGGAGCTGTTTTTT.

The chain employs TRBV6-1 and TRBJ2-6; D is possibly TRBD1 or TRBD2 (5 bases each). Trimming took off 0 bases at V and 2 bases at J, with 20 bases between the two ends. The CDR3 consists of 20 residues. Per the germline V gene, CDR1 is MNHNS and CDR2 is SASEGT. CDR3 bases: TGTGCCAGCAGTGAAGCTTACCCGGGGCCCGGAGGAGCTGGGGCCAACGTCCTGACTTTC. Protein: CASSEAYPGPGGAGANVLTF.

DNA for the CDR3: TGTGCCAGCAGTGAGCAGAACTATGGCTACACCTTC. Its protein product is CASSEQNYGYTF. The genes are TRBV2 and TRBJ1-2; no definite D call. With 3 bases removed from V and 2 bases from J, the gap between germline ends came to 4 bases. The CDR3 is made up of 12 amino acids. Germline values: CDR1 SNHLY, CDR2 FYNNEI. Based on the CDR3 plus reference TRBV2 and TRBJ1-2, the full variable domain is EPEVTQTPSHQVTQMGQEVILRCVPISNHLYFYWYRQILGQKVEFLVSFYNNEISEKSEIFDDQFSVERPDGSNFTLKIRSTKLEDSAMYFCASSEQNYGYTFGSGTRLTVV.

The rearrangement joins TRBV5-6 to TRBJ2-3; D is undetermined. Per the germline V gene, CDR1 is SGHDT and CDR2 is YYEEEE. This CDR3 contains 14 residues. V lost 0 bases to trimming and J lost 3 bases, with 8 bases between them. The CDR3 nucleotides read TGTGCCAGCAGCTTGGCAAGCAGAACAGATACGCAGTATTTT. It translates to CASSLASRTDTQYF.

The chain is built from TRBV5-1 and TRBJ2-2, with D perhaps matching TRBD1 (6 bases). CDR3 length: 15 residues. The germline V gene has CDR1 SGHRS and CDR2 YFSETQ. The germline V and J ends were trimmed by 2 bases and 0 bases, with 8 bases remaining between them. The CDR3 bases are TGCGCCAGCAGCTTAGGACAGCCGAACACCGGGGAGCTGTTTTTT. Residues: CASSLGQPNTGELFF.

J is TRBJ1-1 and V is TRBV18; D possibly corresponds to TRBD1 (6 bases). The CDR3 totals 16 residues. V was cut by 0 bases and J by 4 bases, with 15 bases left in between. Germline loops: CDR1 KGHSH, CDR2 LQKENI. The chain's CDR3 is CASSPPGRTGFTEAFF. As DNA, the CDR3 is TGTGCCAGCTCACCACCGGGACGAACAGGGTTCACTGAAGCTTTCTTT.

The chain links TRBV12-3 or TRBV12-4 to TRBJ2-2; D not certain. Trimming took off 6 bases at V and 7 bases at J, with 6 bases between the two ends. This CDR3 spans 11 amino acids. The CDR3 is CASSQIGELFF. The CDR3 DNA reads TGTGCCAGCAGCCAGATCGGGGAGCTGTTTTTT.

This clone was detected once. The chain is built from TRBV6-5 and TRBJ1-5, with TRBD1 identical over 7 bases. The CDR3 covers 14 residues. Germline loops: CDR1 MNHEY, CDR2 SVGAGI. V dropped 6 bases and J dropped 6; count of bases not matched to a gene: 8. The CDR3 spells CASSLTGKGQPQHF. As DNA, the CDR3 is TGTGCCAGCAGCCTGACAGGGAAGGGTCAGCCCCAGCATTTT.